What follows is one T cell receptor beta chain and its context. The antigen is undetermined. The entry originates in a study of T cells after yellow fever vaccination. Study-wide findings and caveats: Boosting was followed by the reappearance of most primary-vaccination clones (around 96% CD4, roughly 90% CD8).

5'RACE template switching produced TCR cDNA carrying a universal primer site and UMIs. TCRdb itself ran the 5' RACE reads through MiXCR, one entry per CDR3 protein. The sample holds more than 350,000 distinct CDR3 sequences, around 10% seen once. V was shortened by 6 bases and J by 2 bases, with 14 bases between the two germline ends. CDR3 size: 14 residues. The germline V gene encodes CDR1 DFQATT and CDR2 SNEGSKA (reference sequence). The sequence was collected from a man between 18 and 35 years old who received the YFV17D yellow fever vaccine. The sequences come from PBMCs, collected on the day of the first yellow fever vaccination. The chain is built from TRBV20-1 and TRBJ1-5; no reliable D call. The CDR3 region is CSAYDPEGNQPQHF. Written as DNA, the CDR3 is TGCAGTGCATACGATCCGGAGGGCAATCAGCCCCAGCATTTT.